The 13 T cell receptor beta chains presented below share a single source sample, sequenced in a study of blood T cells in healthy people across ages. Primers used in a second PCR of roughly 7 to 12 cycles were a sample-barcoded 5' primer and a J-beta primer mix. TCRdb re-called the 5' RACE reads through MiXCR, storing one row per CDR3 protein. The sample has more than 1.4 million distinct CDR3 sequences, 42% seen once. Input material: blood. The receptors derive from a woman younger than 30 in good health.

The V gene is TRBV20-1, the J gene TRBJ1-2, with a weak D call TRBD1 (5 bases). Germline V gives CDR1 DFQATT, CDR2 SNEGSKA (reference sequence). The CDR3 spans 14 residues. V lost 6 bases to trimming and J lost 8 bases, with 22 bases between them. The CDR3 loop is CSAGPGQATEGYTF. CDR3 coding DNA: TGCAGTGCGGGGCCTGGACAAGCAACGGAAGGCTACACCTTC.

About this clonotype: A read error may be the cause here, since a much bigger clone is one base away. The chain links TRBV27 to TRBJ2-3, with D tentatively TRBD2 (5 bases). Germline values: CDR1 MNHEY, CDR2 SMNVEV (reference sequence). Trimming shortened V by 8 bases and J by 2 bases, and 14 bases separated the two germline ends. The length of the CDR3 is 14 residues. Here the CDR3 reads CASPPRGFTDTQYF. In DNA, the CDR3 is TGTGCCAGCCCGCCCCGGGGTTTCACAGATACGCAGTATTTT.

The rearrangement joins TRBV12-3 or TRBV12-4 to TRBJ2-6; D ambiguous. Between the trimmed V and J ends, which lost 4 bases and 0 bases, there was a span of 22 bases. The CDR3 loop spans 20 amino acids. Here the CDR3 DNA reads TGTGCCAGCAGTTACTCTCATTTTTTTGGGGAATACTCTGGGGCCAACGTCCTGACTTTC. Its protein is CASSYSHFFGEYSGANVLTF.

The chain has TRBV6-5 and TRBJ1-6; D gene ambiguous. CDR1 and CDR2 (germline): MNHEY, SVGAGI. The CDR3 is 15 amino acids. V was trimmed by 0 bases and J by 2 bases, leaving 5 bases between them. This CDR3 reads CASSYSATYNSPLHF. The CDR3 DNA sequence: TGTGCCAGCAGTTACTCTGCCACCTATAATTCACCCCTCCACTTT.

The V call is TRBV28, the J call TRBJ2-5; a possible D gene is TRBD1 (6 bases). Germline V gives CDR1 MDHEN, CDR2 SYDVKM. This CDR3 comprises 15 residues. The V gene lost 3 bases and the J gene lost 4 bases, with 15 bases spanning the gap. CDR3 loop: CASSFRGRGVETQYF. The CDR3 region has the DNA TGTGCCAGCAGTTTTAGGGGCAGGGGAGTAGAGACCCAGTACTTC.

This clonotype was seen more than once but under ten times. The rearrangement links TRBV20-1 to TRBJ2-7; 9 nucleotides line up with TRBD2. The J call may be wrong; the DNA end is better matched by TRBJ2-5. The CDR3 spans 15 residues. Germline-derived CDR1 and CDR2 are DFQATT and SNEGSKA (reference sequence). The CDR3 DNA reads TGCAGTGCCGGTTCCGCTAGCGGGACTAGAGGGACCCAGTACTTC. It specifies CSAGSASGTRGTQYF.

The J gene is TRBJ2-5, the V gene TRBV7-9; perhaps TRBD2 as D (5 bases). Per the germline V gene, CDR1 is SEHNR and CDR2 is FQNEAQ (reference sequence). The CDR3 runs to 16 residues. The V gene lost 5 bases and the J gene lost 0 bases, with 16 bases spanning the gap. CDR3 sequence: CASSRSGWGDQETQYF. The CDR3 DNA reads TGTGCCAGCAGCCGGAGTGGATGGGGAGACCAAGAGACCCAGTACTTC.

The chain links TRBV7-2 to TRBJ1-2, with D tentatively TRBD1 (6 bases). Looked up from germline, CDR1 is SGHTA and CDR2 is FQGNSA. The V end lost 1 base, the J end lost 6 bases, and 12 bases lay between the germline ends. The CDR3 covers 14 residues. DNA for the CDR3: TGTGCCAGCAGCTTAGGAGTGCCAGGGGATGGCTACACCTTC. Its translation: CASSLGVPGDGYTF. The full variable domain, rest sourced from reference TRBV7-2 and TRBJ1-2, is GAGVSQSPSNKVTEKGKDVELRCDPISGHTALYWYRQSLGQGLEFLIYFQGNSAPDKSGLPSDRFSAERTGGSVSTLTIQRTQQEDSAVYLCASSLGVPGDGYTFGSGTRLTVV.

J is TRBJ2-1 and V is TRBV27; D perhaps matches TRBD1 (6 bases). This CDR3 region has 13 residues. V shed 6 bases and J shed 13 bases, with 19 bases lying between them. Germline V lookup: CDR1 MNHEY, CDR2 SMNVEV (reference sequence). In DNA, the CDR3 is TGTGCCAGCAGATTAAACAAACAGGGACCACAGTTCTTC. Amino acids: CASRLNKQGPQFF.

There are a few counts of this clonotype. CDR3 sequence (DNA): TGTGCCAGCAGTTTACCAGCTGAGCTGAACACTGAAGCTTTCTTT. Translation gives CASSLPAELNTEAFF. V gene TRBV28 combines with J gene TRBJ1-1, with D uncertain. Germline CDR1 reads MDHEN; CDR2 reads SYDVKM. CDR3 length equals 15 residues. Trimming cost V 2 bases and J 0 bases, with 10 bases left between them.

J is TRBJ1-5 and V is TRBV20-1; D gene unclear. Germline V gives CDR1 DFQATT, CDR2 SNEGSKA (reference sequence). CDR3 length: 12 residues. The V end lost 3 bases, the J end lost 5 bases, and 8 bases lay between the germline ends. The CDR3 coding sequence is TGCAGTGCTAGCCGAATAGATCAGCCCCAGCATTTT. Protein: CSASRIDQPQHF.

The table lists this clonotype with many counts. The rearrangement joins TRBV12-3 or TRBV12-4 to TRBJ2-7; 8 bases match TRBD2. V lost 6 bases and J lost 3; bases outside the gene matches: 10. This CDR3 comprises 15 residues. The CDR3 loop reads CASRLWASGYYEQYF. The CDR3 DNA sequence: TGTGCCAGCAGGCTTTGGGCTAGCGGGTACTACGAGCAGTACTTC.

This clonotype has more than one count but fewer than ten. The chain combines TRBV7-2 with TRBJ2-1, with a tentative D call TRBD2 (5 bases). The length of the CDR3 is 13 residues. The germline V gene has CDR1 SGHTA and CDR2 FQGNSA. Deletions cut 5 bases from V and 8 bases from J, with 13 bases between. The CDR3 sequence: CASSPTRYDEQFF. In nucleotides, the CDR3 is TGTGCCAGCAGCCCCACTAGGTACGATGAGCAGTTCTTC.